Each of the 28 T cell receptor beta chains below was sequenced from the same sample in a study of blood T cell repertoires in COVID-19. Produced via immunoSEQ multiplex PCR; TCRdb's table is partial and in-frame only. The sample contains 150,000 to 200,000 clones, more than 75% of which appear only once. The source material was peripheral blood. These TCRs come from a man aged 35 to 55 with active or convalescent COVID-19.

The rearrangement joins TRBV9 to TRBJ2-3; possible D gene TRBD2, 6 bases. Trimming shortened V by 2 bases and J by 6 bases, and 16 bases separated the two germline ends. Germline-derived CDR1 and CDR2 are SGDLS and YYNGEE. This CDR3 comprises 15 residues. The CDR3 DNA sequence: TGTGCCAGCAGCGTCGGCGGGGCACCTATGGATACGCAGTATTTT. Its protein product is CASSVGGAPMDTQYF.

The genes are TRBV9 and TRBJ2-6, with a tentative D call TRBD2 (5 bases). CDR3 length: 17 residues. Germline V gene sequence: CDR1 SGDLS, CDR2 YYNGEE. Trimming removed 3 bases at V and 0 bases at J, with 13 bases between. The CDR3 loop is CASSARPTSSGANVLTF. Written as DNA, the CDR3 is TGTGCCAGCAGCGCGCGACCCACTAGCTCTGGGGCCAACGTCCTGACTTTC.

The chain links TRBV7-3 to TRBJ1-1, with a weak D call TRBD1 (6 bases). There are 14 residues in the CDR3. Trimming took 5 bases from V and 1 from J, leaving 11 bases between them. Germline lookup yields CDR1 SGHTA and CDR2 FQGTGA. The CDR3 nucleotides read TGTGCCAGCAGCCAGGGGACGCAGAACACTGAAGCTTTCTTT. It specifies CASSQGTQNTEAFF.

V gene TRBV4-1 combines with J gene TRBJ1-2, with 8 bases matching TRBD1. Germline V CDR1 and CDR2: MGHRA, YSYEKL. With V trimmed by 4 bases and J by 7 bases, 11 bases remained unmatched. This CDR3 has 15 amino acids. The chain's CDR3 is CASSRSGGAASGYTF. In nucleotides, the CDR3 is TGCGCCAGCAGCCGTTCAGGGGGCGCAGCCAGTGGCTACACCTTC.

The chain combines TRBV27 with TRBJ1-5; 10 nucleotides match TRBD1. Germline CDR1 and CDR2: MNHEY and SMNVEV (reference sequence). V lost 6 bases, J lost 6 bases, and 2 bases stayed unmatched. The CDR3 spans 13 residues. This CDR3 reads CASRGQGIQPQHF. CDR3 DNA sequence: TGTGCCAGCAGGGGACAGGGGATTCAGCCCCAGCATTTT.

J is TRBJ2-3 and V is TRBV28; the match to TRBD2 covers 15 bases. Germline CDR1 is MDHEN and CDR2 is SYDVKM. V shed 3 bases, J shed 0 bases, and the junction held 10 bases outside the gene matches. The CDR3 is 20 amino acids. In DNA form, the CDR3 reads TGTGCCAGCAGTTTCCCGGGACTAGCGGGGGGCAACCCTAGCACAGATACGCAGTATTTT. Protein product: CASSFPGLAGGNPSTDTQYF.

The V call is TRBV11-2, the J call TRBJ1-1, with D perhaps TRBD1 (6 bases). Trimming took 8 bases from V and 7 from J, leaving 17 bases between them. The CDR3 contains 13 residues. Germline CDR1 and CDR2: SGHAT and FQNNGV. The chain's CDR3 is CASRQGRVGEAFF. The CDR3 bases are TGTGCCAGCCGGCAGGGGCGGGTTGGTGAAGCTTTCTTT.

The chain combines TRBV5-1 with TRBJ2-1, with 8 bases fitting TRBD1. Germline V lookup: CDR1 SGHRS, CDR2 YFSETQ. The CDR3 is 12 residues long. With 3 bases clipped from V and 9 bases from J, the junction kept 2 bases outside the gene matches. DNA for the CDR3: TGCGCCAGCAGCTGGACAGGGAGTGAGCAGTTCTTC. This encodes CASSWTGSEQFF.

The V and J genes are TRBV6-6 and TRBJ1-5; 7 nucleotides match TRBD1. Germline-derived CDR1 and CDR2 are MNHNY and SVGAGI (reference sequence). CDR3 length: 17 residues. After removal of 5 bases from V and 3 bases from J, the junction contained 13 bases not matched to a gene. The CDR3 nucleotides read TGTGCCAGCAGTCGGATCCTGGGACAGCGAGACAATCAGCCCCAGCATTTT. Amino acid sequence: CASSRILGQRDNQPQHF.

The rearrangement links TRBV3-1 (or the pseudogene TRBV3-2) to TRBJ1-2, with TRBD1 matching 9 bases. The CDR3 is made up of 14 amino acids. Germline-derived CDR1 and CDR2 are LGHDT and YNNKEL (reference sequence). With V trimmed by 1 base and J by 8 bases, 5 bases remained unmatched. CDR3 bases: TGTGCCAGCAGCCAAGGGACAGGGGCAGGGGGCTACACCTTC. Translating it yields CASSQGTGAGGYTF.

The genes are TRBV19 and TRBJ1-5, with a tentative D call TRBD1 (6 bases). Trimming left V 6 bases short and J 7 bases short, with 19 bases between. The CDR3 runs 15 residues. CDR1 and CDR2 (germline): LNHDA, SQIVND (reference sequence). The DNA for the CDR3 is TGTGCCAGTAGCTACGGTCGGGGGGCAGGACAGCCCCAGCATTTT. The encoded protein is CASSYGRGAGQPQHF.

The chain is built from TRBV7-9 and TRBJ1-3, with 11 bases fitting TRBD1. The V gene end was trimmed by 4 bases and the J gene end by 4 bases; junction bases not matched to a gene: 6. The V gene's germline CDR1 is SEHNR and CDR2 FQNEAQ (reference sequence). This CDR3 contains 16 residues. CDR3 bases: TGTGCCAGCAGCTCAGGACAGGGGGCGAGGGGAAACACCATATATTTT. Its protein product is CASSSGQGARGNTIYF.

The chain is built from TRBV24-1 and TRBJ2-3, with 12 bases aligning to TRBD2. V gave up 7 bases and J gave up 5 bases; unmatched junction bases: 6. Germline V lookup: CDR1 KGHDR, CDR2 SFDVKD. This CDR3 is built from 15 residues. CDR3: CATRAPGLAGDTQYF. CDR3 sequence (DNA): TGTGCCACCAGAGCACCGGGACTAGCGGGAGATACGCAGTATTTT.

J is TRBJ2-5 and V is TRBV15; D is possibly TRBD1 (5 bases). The CDR3 contains 16 residues. Trimming stripped 5 bases from V and 4 bases from J, with 20 bases between. Looked up from germline, CDR1 is LNHNV and CDR2 is YYDKDF (reference sequence). The CDR3 here is CATSAPGKGQGETQYF. In DNA, the CDR3 is TGTGCCACCAGCGCCCCGGGTAAGGGGCAGGGAGAGACCCAGTACTTC.

The J gene is TRBJ2-7, the V gene TRBV2, with D unclear. V was trimmed by 1 base and J by 6 bases, leaving 7 bases between them. This CDR3 has 12 residues. Germline CDR1 is SNHLY and CDR2 is FYNNEI. The CDR3 reads CASSEVWSEQYF. The CDR3, as DNA: TGTGCCAGCAGTGAAGTCTGGAGCGAGCAGTACTTC.

This rearrangement joins TRBV5-4 to TRBJ1-1, with 9 positions matching TRBD1. Germline V gene sequence: CDR1 SGHNT, CDR2 YYREEE (reference sequence). V dropped 3 bases and J dropped 4; count of bases not matched to a gene: 13. This CDR3 contains 17 residues. The CDR3 loop is CASSSGTGPPRGTEAFF. The CDR3 DNA is TGTGCCAGCAGCTCCGGGACAGGGCCCCCTCGGGGCACTGAAGCTTTCTTT.

The V call is TRBV5-6, the J call TRBJ2-5; 13 bases line up with TRBD2. There are 17 residues in the CDR3. V shed 4 bases and J 6 bases; nucleotides not matched to a gene: 12. Germline V CDR1 and CDR2: SGHDT, YYEEEE. CDR3 sequence: CASSATSLAGGRQTQYF. In DNA, the CDR3 is TGTGCCAGCAGCGCCACGTCACTAGCGGGGGGGAGGCAGACCCAGTACTTC.

This chain links TRBV28 with TRBJ1-1; D remains ambiguous. The germline V gene has CDR1 MDHEN and CDR2 SYDVKM. The CDR3 consists of 11 residues. The germline V and J ends were trimmed by 6 bases and 3 bases, with 5 bases remaining between them. CDR3 residues: CASRGDTEAFF. In nucleotides, the CDR3 is TGTGCCAGCAGGGGAGACACTGAAGCTTTCTTT.

The rearrangement uses TRBV5-1 and TRBJ1-3, with 7 nucleotides matching TRBD1. Germline CDR1 and CDR2: SGHRS and YFSETQ. The CDR3 contains 13 residues. With 3 bases clipped from V and 4 bases from J, the junction kept 1 base outside the gene matches. The CDR3 loop reads CASSSTGGNTIYF. The CDR3 nucleotides are TGCGCCAGCAGCTCGACAGGGGGAAACACCATATATTTT.

With regard to this clone: The junction does not match germline at one end; this may be a read error. Other DNA sequences in the same sample also yield this CDR3. The J gene is TRBJ2-1, the V gene TRBV7-7; 11 bases are a match to TRBD1. The germline CDR1 and CDR2 sequences are SSHAT and FNYEAQ (reference sequence). The CDR3 is 15 amino acids. The CDR3 bases are TGTGCTAGCAGCCCGGGGACAGGGGGAGGAAATGAGCAGTTCTTC. This encodes CASSPGTGGGNEQFF.

This chain links TRBV30 with TRBJ1-2; weak D call: TRBD1 (5 bases). V lost 0 bases to trimming and J lost 8 bases, with 13 bases between them. Germline CDR1 GTSNPN, CDR2 SVGIG (reference sequence). The CDR3 length is 13 residues. CDR3 sequence: CAWSVGGGGGYTF. The CDR3 bases are TGTGCCTGGAGTGTGGGCGGGGGTGGAGGCTACACCTTC.

The chain is built from TRBV4-1 and TRBJ1-1; the D is unclear. The CDR3 loop spans 14 amino acids. Looked up from germline, CDR1 is MGHRA and CDR2 is YSYEKL. V lost 2 bases, J lost 8 bases, and 15 bases lay in between. This CDR3 is CASSQPLDRGEAFF. For the CDR3, the DNA is TGCGCCAGCAGCCAACCCCTAGACCGGGGAGAAGCTTTCTTT.

This chain connects TRBV19 to TRBJ1-1, with 8 bases that match TRBD1. This CDR3 has 14 amino acids. Looked up from germline, CDR1 is LNHDA and CDR2 is SQIVND (reference sequence). V trimming: 10 bases; J trimming: 5 bases; junction bases outside the gene matches: 12. DNA of the CDR3: TGTGCCATTAAAGGACAGGGCGAAGGAACTGAAGCTTTCTTT. This codes for CAIKGQGEGTEAFF.

The chain recombines TRBV4-2 with TRBJ1-6, with D maybe TRBD1 (6 bases). The CDR3 has 16 residues. The V end was cut by 1 base, the J end by 10 bases, with 17 bases between. From germline, CDR1 is LGHNA and CDR2 YNFKEQ. The CDR3: CASSQGGRGAGSPLHF. The CDR3 region has the DNA TGTGCCAGCAGCCAAGGGGGGCGGGGGGCTGGATCACCCCTCCACTTT.

The chain employs TRBV7-2 and TRBJ1-2; possibly TRBD1 for D (6 bases). V lost 5 bases and J 2 bases, leaving 18 bases between the germline ends. This CDR3 region has 16 residues. Germline V gene sequence: CDR1 SGHTA, CDR2 FQGNSA. The CDR3 loop is CASSPQQGFINYGYTF. The CDR3 DNA reads as TGTGCCAGCAGCCCCCAGCAGGGGTTTATCAACTATGGCTACACCTTC.

The chain recombines TRBV2 with TRBJ2-7; 9 bases fit TRBD2. Germline assignment: CDR1 SNHLY and CDR2 FYNNEI. This CDR3 region has 13 residues. Losses at the gene ends were 8 bases for V and 3 bases for J; bases not matched to a gene: 5. The CDR3 bases are TGTGCCAGCTTAGCGGGGGAATGCTACGAGCAGTACTTC. Its protein product is CASLAGECYEQYF.

J is TRBJ1-5 and V is TRBV7-9; D call uncertain. This CDR3 contains 13 residues. With 4 bases removed from V and 7 bases from J, the gap between germline ends came to 11 bases. Germline V gene data show CDR1 as SEHNR and CDR2 as FQNEAQ (reference sequence). The CDR3 is CASSSLLSQPQHF. The CDR3 coding sequence is TGTGCCAGCAGCTCCCTCCTTAGCCAGCCCCAGCATTTT.

The rearrangement uses TRBV30 and TRBJ1-4; D perhaps matches TRBD1 (5 bases). V was cut by 6 bases and J by 4 bases, with 15 bases left in between. Germline V lookup: CDR1 GTSNPN, CDR2 SVGIG (reference sequence). The CDR3 contains 14 residues. The CDR3 loop reads CACMGQVGNEKLFF. CDR3 nucleotides: TGTGCCTGTATGGGGCAGGTCGGTAATGAAAAACTGTTTTTT.